The T cell receptor (beta chain) under discussion was sequenced for a study of OX40 agonist ivuxolimab in advanced cancers. Produced via immunoSEQ multiplex PCR; TCRdb's table is partial and in-frame only. The sample lists about 80,000 clones, around 90% occurring once. Looked up from germline, CDR1 is MNHEY and CDR2 is SVGAGI. V dropped 6 bases and J dropped 2 bases, with 11 bases sitting between them. The CDR3 spans 13 residues. Study observations and caveats: Among the lowest peripheral clonal expansion occurred in 0.1-3.0 mg/kg partial responders.

In the case of this clone: Its antigen is undetermined.

The rearrangement uses TRBV6-5 and TRBJ2-7; D is unresolved. The source is an adult with an advanced solid tumor such as melanoma, head and neck, liver or kidney cancer. Sample: CD4+ or CD8+ T cells sorted from blood, taken in a trial of the OX40 agonist ivuxolimab. CDR3 sequence: CASRLGIAYEQYF. The CDR3 nucleotides read TGTGCCAGCAGGTTAGGCATCGCCTACGAGCAGTACTTC.